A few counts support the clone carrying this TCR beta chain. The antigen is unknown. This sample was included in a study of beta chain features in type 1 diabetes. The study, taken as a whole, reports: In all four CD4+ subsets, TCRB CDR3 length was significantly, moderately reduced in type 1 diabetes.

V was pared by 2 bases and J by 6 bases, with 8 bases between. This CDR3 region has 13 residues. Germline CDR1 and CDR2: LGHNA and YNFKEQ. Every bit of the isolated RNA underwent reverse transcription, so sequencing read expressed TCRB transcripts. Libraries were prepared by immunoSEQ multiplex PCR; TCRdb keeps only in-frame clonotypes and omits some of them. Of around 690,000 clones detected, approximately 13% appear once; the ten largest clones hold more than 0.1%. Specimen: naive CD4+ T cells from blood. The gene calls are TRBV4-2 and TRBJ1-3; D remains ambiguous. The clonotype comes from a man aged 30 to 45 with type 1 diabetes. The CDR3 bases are TGTGCCAGCAGCCAACCGGAACAAAACACCATATATTTT. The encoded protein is CASSQPEQNTIYF.